This record covers a single T cell receptor (beta chain). The data were obtained in a study of blood T cell repertoires in COVID-19. Germline assignment: CDR1 SQVTM and CDR2 ANQGSEA. The V and J ends lost 7 bases and 5 bases respectively, with 12 bases between them. This CDR3 comprises 11 residues. This table comes from immunoSEQ multiplex PCR, and its TCRdb copy is limited to in-frame clones, with some not included. Among 90,000 to 100,000 clones, 70% to 85% were seen once, and the ten largest hold around 16%. Sequenced input: peripheral blood. The origin of this receptor is a woman aged 55-70 years with acute or convalescent COVID-19. The chain is built from TRBV29-1 and TRBJ2-7; TRBD1 is a possible D gene (6 bases). The DNA of the CDR3 is TGCAGCGGGGTCAGGGGCCACGAGCAGTACTTC. This codes for CSGVRGHEQYF.